Detailed here is one T cell receptor beta chain. In the PCR, 60 Vbeta and 13 Jbeta primers were used. The data were produced by immunoSEQ multiplex PCR, yet TCRdb's version contains in-frame clones alone and is incomplete. The table includes 100,000 to 150,000 clones, roughly 80% detected once. This record belongs to a study of cytomegalovirus exposure and HLA in healthy donors. Study-level information: Caucasian-associated ancestry cluster membership applied to about 80% of several hundred genotyped donors.

Per germline, CDR1 GTSNPN and CDR2 SVGIG (reference sequence). The CDR3 covers 15 residues. The V end lost 0 bases, the J end lost 4 bases, and 15 bases lay between the germline ends. Sequenced sample: PBMCs. The receptor was isolated from a boy between 10 and 17 years old in good health and CMV-seronegative. The chain uses TRBV30 and TRBJ2-5; a weak D match, TRBD1 (7 bases). CDR3 sequence: CAWSVKQGRGETQYF. The DNA for the CDR3 is TGTGCCTGGAGTGTAAAACAGGGGCGGGGAGAGACCCAGTACTTC.